These 31 T cell receptor beta chains came from one sample sequenced in a study of blood T cell repertoires in COVID-19. TCRdb keeps only in-frame clones here, not all; method: immunoSEQ multiplex PCR. The sample includes some 68,000 clones, about nine tenths seen only once; the top ten take approximately 0.57%. Sequencing was done on a sample of peripheral blood. These TCRs come from a middle-aged man with COVID-19, enrolled during active disease.

In this sample, this clone turned up a few times. V gene TRBV27 combines with J gene TRBJ1-4; possible D gene TRBD1, 6 bases. Between the trimmed V and J ends, which lost 6 bases and 7 bases, there was a span of 15 bases. The CDR3 is 14 amino acids. Per germline, CDR1 MNHEY and CDR2 SMNVEV (reference sequence). This CDR3 reads CASRPRTEREKLFF. The CDR3 nucleotides read TGTGCCAGCAGGCCTCGGACAGAACGTGAAAAACTGTTTTTT.

This chain connects TRBV6-1 to TRBJ1-1, with D maybe TRBD1 (6 bases). The CDR3 is made up of 15 amino acids. The germline gives CDR1 MNHNS, CDR2 SASEGT. V was trimmed by 2 bases and J by 0 bases, leaving 10 bases between them. The CDR3 spells CASSERTVMNTEAFF. CDR3 nucleotide sequence: TGTGCCAGCAGTGAAAGGACAGTCATGAACACTGAAGCTTTCTTT.

The chain employs TRBV5-1 and TRBJ2-7; 9 nucleotides match TRBD1. Germline trimming cut 4 bases from V and 3 bases from J; bases unmatched to any gene: 2. CDR3 size: 13 residues. From germline, CDR1 is SGHRS and CDR2 YFSETQ. The CDR3 sequence: CASSTGQGYEQYF. The DNA for the CDR3 is TGCGCCAGCAGCACGGGACAGGGCTACGAGCAGTACTTC. Complete variable domain (other parts from reference TRBV5-1 and TRBJ2-7): KAGVTQTPRYLIKTRGQQVTLSCSPISGHRSVSWYQQTPGQGLQFLFEYFSETQRNKGNFPGRFSGRQFSNSRSEMNVSTLELGDSALYLCASSTGQGYEQYFGPGTRLTVT.

The J gene is TRBJ2-5, the V gene TRBV7-8, with 11 bases fitting TRBD2. This CDR3 is 20 amino acids long. J gave up 5 bases and V 1 base, and 18 bases lay outside the gene matches. CDR1 is SGHVS and CDR2 is FQNEAQ in the germline V gene. Written as DNA, the CDR3 is TGTGCCAGCAGCTTAGTAGGGCGACTAGCGGGAAGGAGGGGGAGGGAGACCCAGTACTTC. Encoded protein: CASSLVGRLAGRRGRETQYF.

The chain combines TRBV27 with TRBJ2-7; 8 nucleotides agree with TRBD2. Unmatched junction bases numbered 7, after V lost 6 bases and J lost 6 bases. This CDR3 has 13 amino acids. The germline V gene encodes CDR1 MNHEY and CDR2 SMNVEV (reference sequence). CDR3 protein: CASSTSGSGEQYF. As DNA, the CDR3 is TGTGCCAGCAGCACCAGCGGGAGTGGCGAGCAGTACTTC.

The chain employs TRBV19 and TRBJ2-3; the match to TRBD2 covers 7 bases. After removal of 3 bases from V and 0 bases from J, the junction contained 6 bases not matched to a gene. Germline V lookup: CDR1 LNHDA, CDR2 SQIVND (reference sequence). This CDR3 has 16 residues. In DNA, the CDR3 is TGTGCCAGTAGTATTGGGAGTAGCGGGAGCACAGATACGCAGTATTTT. This encodes CASSIGSSGSTDTQYF.

The chain has TRBV11-2 and TRBJ2-1; the D gene is possibly TRBD2 (5 bases). Germline CDR1 reads SGHAT; CDR2 reads FQNNGV. V was shortened by 2 bases and J by 7 bases, with 15 bases between the two germline ends. The CDR3 spans 15 residues. CDR3 bases: TGTGCCAGCAGCTTAAGGTTGCTAGCCAAAAATGAGCAGTTCTTC. Encoded protein: CASSLRLLAKNEQFF.

V and J are TRBV6-5 and TRBJ2-3; TRBD1 matches at 7 bases. Germline V gives CDR1 MNHEY, CDR2 SVGAGI. V dropped 0 bases and J dropped 4; count of bases not matched to a gene: 7. CDR3 length: 16 residues. CDR3 sequence reads: CASSYSIPQGADTQYF. CDR3 in DNA: TGTGCCAGCAGTTACTCGATCCCTCAGGGGGCAGATACGCAGTATTTT.

The CDR3 nucleotides are TGCGCCAGCAGCCAAGCAGGGGGCGCGGGGAACACTGAAGCTTTCTTT. Its protein is CASSQAGGAGNTEAFF. This chain uses TRBV4-1 with TRBJ1-1; 8 bases match TRBD1. The V segment lost 1 base and the J segment 1 base; nucleotides outside the gene matches: 5. The germline gives CDR1 MGHRA, CDR2 YSYEKL. The CDR3 sequence is 16 residues long.

The rearrangement joins TRBV24-1 to TRBJ2-7, with D uncertain. CDR1 and CDR2 from the germline V gene are KGHDR and SFDVKD. The CDR3 consists of 12 residues. V gave up 1 base and J gave up 4 bases, with 4 bases separating them. CDR3: CATSDFNYEQYF. The CDR3 DNA reads as TGTGCCACCAGTGATTTCAATTACGAGCAGTACTTC.

The rearrangement joins TRBV12-3 or TRBV12-4 to TRBJ1-4; D unclear. CDR3 length: 13 amino acids. V dropped 7 bases and J dropped 4 bases, with 10 bases sitting between them. The chain's CDR3 is CASTPGINEKLFF. CDR3 sequence (DNA): TGTGCCAGCACTCCGGGGATTAATGAAAAACTGTTTTTT.

V usage is TRBV2 and J usage is TRBJ1-1; TRBD1 agrees at 7 bases. The ends lost 3 bases at V and 3 bases at J; junction bases unmatched: 4. Germline-derived CDR1 and CDR2 are SNHLY and FYNNEI. The CDR3 has 14 residues. CDR3 nucleotide sequence: TGTGCCAGCAGTGATGAGGGGGCAGACACTGAAGCTTTCTTT. Amino acid sequence: CASSDEGADTEAFF. The whole variable domain, filled in from reference TRBV2 and TRBJ1-1, reads EPEVTQTPSHQVTQMGQEVILRCVPISNHLYFYWYRQILGQKVEFLVSFYNNEISEKSEIFDDQFSVERPDGSNFTLKIRSTKLEDSAMYFCASSDEGADTEAFFGQGTRLTVV.

This chain joins TRBV15 and TRBJ2-2; D is possibly TRBD2 (7 bases). With 8 bases removed from V and 4 bases from J, the gap between germline ends came to 20 bases. Per germline, CDR1 LNHNV and CDR2 YYDKDF (reference sequence). This CDR3 contains 16 residues. CDR3 DNA: TGTGCCACCCTCAAGGGTGGCCGGGGGGCCACCGGGGAGCTGTTTTTT. It is translated as CATLKGGRGATGELFF.

The chain uses TRBV12-3 or TRBV12-4 and TRBJ1-5; D is undetermined. The CDR3 loop spans 13 amino acids. V was pared by 0 bases and J by 11 bases, with 11 bases between. The CDR3 loop reads CASSLARGAAQHF. The CDR3 DNA sequence: TGTGCCAGCAGTTTAGCGAGAGGAGCGGCCCAGCATTTT.

The chain has TRBV2 and TRBJ2-3; D is possibly TRBD2 (6 bases). Trimming pared 6 bases from V and 2 bases from J, leaving 15 bases between. Looked up from germline, CDR1 is SNHLY and CDR2 is FYNNEI. CDR3 length: 15 residues. The CDR3 region has the DNA TGTGCCAGCAGGGGGGTCGGGAGCCCCACAGATACGCAGTATTTT. Its translation: CASRGVGSPTDTQYF. The full variable domain, completed using reference TRBV2 and TRBJ2-3, is EPEVTQTPSHQVTQMGQEVILRCVPISNHLYFYWYRQILGQKVEFLVSFYNNEISEKSEIFDDQFSVERPDGSNFTLKIRSTKLEDSAMYFCASRGVGSPTDTQYFGPGTRLTVL.

This clone appeared once. The chain is built from TRBV27 and TRBJ2-6; D remains unclear. Looked up from germline, CDR1 is MNHEY and CDR2 is SMNVEV (reference sequence). V was clipped by 10 bases and J by 0 bases, with 10 bases between them. The CDR3 contains 14 residues. Here the CDR3 reads CATRGNSGANVLTF. DNA for the CDR3: TGTGCCACGAGAGGCAACTCTGGGGCCAACGTCCTGACTTTC.

The V call is TRBV4-2, the J call TRBJ2-3; perhaps TRBD2 as D (5 bases). The CDR3 totals 16 residues. From germline, CDR1 is LGHNA and CDR2 YNFKEQ. Between the trimmed V and J ends, which lost 0 bases and 1 base, there was a span of 11 bases. CDR3: CASSQEGISGTDTQYF. The CDR3 region has the DNA TGTGCCAGCAGCCAAGAGGGTATTAGCGGCACAGATACGCAGTATTTT.

The DNA of the CDR3 is TGTGCCAGCAGCTCGAGGGTTTACTACGAGCAGTACTTC. It specifies CASSSRVYYEQYF. The V call is TRBV7-8, the J call TRBJ2-7; the D gene is possibly TRBD2 (5 bases). The CDR3 runs 13 residues. Trimming pared 4 bases from V and 3 bases from J, leaving 10 bases between. The germline V gene encodes CDR1 SGHVS and CDR2 FQNEAQ.

This clone was seen only once. V is TRBV19 and J is TRBJ1-1; D may be TRBD1 (6 bases). Germline assignment: CDR1 LNHDA and CDR2 SQIVND (reference sequence). Trimming left V 10 bases short and J 5 bases short, with 23 bases between. This CDR3 has 15 residues. The CDR3 region has the DNA TGTGCCACCCCATCGGGGGGCAAGGGAGAGACTGAAGCTTTCTTT. Its protein is CATPSGGKGETEAFF.

The rearrangement links TRBV13 to TRBJ1-2; TRBD1 is a possible D gene (5 bases). The CDR3 runs 13 residues. V was clipped by 2 bases and J by 8 bases, with 12 bases between them. Looked up from germline, CDR1 is PRHDT and CDR2 is FYEKMQ (reference sequence). In nucleotides, the CDR3 is TGTGCCAGCAGCTTAAGGGGATTTAGCGGCTACACCTTC. Protein product: CASSLRGFSGYTF.

CDR3 sequence reads: CASRLGIIVHLVTGGPSDTQYF. Here the CDR3 DNA reads TGTGCAAGTCGCTTAGGTATTATCGTTCATTTGGTCACGGGAGGGCCGTCAGATACGCAGTATTTT. This chain connects TRBV12-2 to TRBJ2-3; TRBD2, as called in the table, went unchecked against the DNA. TRBV12-2 is tagged as a pseudogene. The CDR3 length is 22 residues.

The chain has TRBV6-5 and TRBJ2-7; 8 nucleotides agree with TRBD1. Germline V gene sequence: CDR1 MNHEY, CDR2 SVGAGI. Unmatched junction bases numbered 5, after V lost 4 bases and J lost 3 bases. This CDR3 spans 14 amino acids. As DNA, the CDR3 is TGTGCCAGCAGTTTCGGGACAGGACGCTACGAGCAGTACTTC. It translates to CASSFGTGRYEQYF.

The genes are TRBV6-2 or TRBV6-3 and TRBJ2-3; possible D gene TRBD2, 6 bases. Germline CDR1 is MNHEY and CDR2 is SVGEGT. The V and J ends lost 2 bases and 4 bases respectively, with 16 bases between them. This CDR3 has 16 amino acids. CDR3 DNA sequence: TGTGCCAGCAGTTACCGTAGGGCGGGAAAGGCAGATACGCAGTATTTT. Translated, it gives CASSYRRAGKADTQYF.

The rearrangement joins TRBV29-1 to TRBJ1-5; 11 nucleotides match TRBD1. With V trimmed by 4 bases and J by 2 bases, 7 bases remained unmatched. The length of the CDR3 is 16 residues. CDR1 and CDR2 from the germline V gene are SQVTM and ANQGSEA. The CDR3, as DNA: TGCAGCGTTGGGGGACAGGGGGTGCGGGGCAATCAGCCCCAGCATTTT. Protein product: CSVGGQGVRGNQPQHF.

This chain uses TRBV9 with TRBJ1-3; 7 positions match TRBD1. Germline values: CDR1 SGDLS, CDR2 YYNGEE. V was clipped by 4 bases and J by 0 bases; unmatched bases: 10. The CDR3 sequence is 17 residues long. The CDR3 DNA follows: TGTGCCAGCAGCAATCGACAGGGTAGGAGCTCTGGAAACACCATATATTTT. It encodes CASSNRQGRSSGNTIYF.

The genes are TRBV5-4 and TRBJ2-5; possibly TRBD2 for D (5 bases). There are 16 residues in the CDR3. Per the germline V gene, CDR1 is SGHNT and CDR2 is YYREEE (reference sequence). The V end lost 2 bases, the J end lost 5 bases, and 19 bases lay between the germline ends. CDR3 residues: CASSFPGFTGRETQYF. The CDR3 region has the DNA TGTGCCAGCAGCTTCCCCGGGTTCACGGGAAGGGAGACCCAGTACTTC.

The rearrangement links TRBV5-1 to TRBJ2-3, with D uncertain. The germline V and J ends were trimmed by 2 bases and 2 bases, with 9 bases remaining between them. CDR3 length equals 14 residues. Looked up from germline, CDR1 is SGHRS and CDR2 is YFSETQ. CDR3 sequence (DNA): TGCGCCAGCAGCTTAGCCATAAACACAGATACGCAGTATTTT. It translates to CASSLAINTDTQYF.

V gene TRBV5-1 combines with J gene TRBJ1-1; D is unclear. V shed 0 bases and J shed 1 base, with 7 bases lying between them. Germline V CDR1 and CDR2: SGHRS, YFSETQ. The CDR3 is 14 residues long. The CDR3 DNA sequence: TGCGCCAGCAGCTTGGGACACCCGAACACTGAAGCTTTCTTT. It specifies CASSLGHPNTEAFF.

This chain uses TRBV3-1 (or the pseudogene TRBV3-2) with TRBJ1-4; D is unclear. CDR1 LGHDT and CDR2 YNNKEL come from the germline V gene (reference sequence). This CDR3 comprises 13 residues. Trimming took 5 bases from V and 2 from J, leaving 6 bases between them. The CDR3 is CASSRDTNEKLFF. As DNA, the CDR3 is TGTGCCAGCAGCAGAGATACTAATGAAAAACTGTTTTTT.

The chain employs TRBV4-1 and TRBJ2-7; 7 bases agree with TRBD1. With 4 bases clipped from V and 3 bases from J, the junction kept 9 bases outside the gene matches. CDR1 MGHRA and CDR2 YSYEKL come from the germline V gene. This CDR3 region has 15 residues. Here the CDR3 reads CASSPRGGRSYEQYF. In DNA form, the CDR3 reads TGCGCCAGCAGCCCCCGAGGGGGCAGGAGCTACGAGCAGTACTTC.

CDR3 sequence reads: CASSPRTGKSSNQPQHF. The CDR3 DNA reads TGTGCCAGTAGTCCAAGGACAGGGAAGTCGAGCAATCAGCCCCAGCATTTT. The rearrangement links TRBV19 to TRBJ1-5; 8 bases line up with TRBD1. The germline gives CDR1 LNHDA, CDR2 SQIVND (reference sequence). The junction had 10 bases not matched to a gene; V was cut back by 5 bases and J by 1 base. The CDR3 totals 17 residues.